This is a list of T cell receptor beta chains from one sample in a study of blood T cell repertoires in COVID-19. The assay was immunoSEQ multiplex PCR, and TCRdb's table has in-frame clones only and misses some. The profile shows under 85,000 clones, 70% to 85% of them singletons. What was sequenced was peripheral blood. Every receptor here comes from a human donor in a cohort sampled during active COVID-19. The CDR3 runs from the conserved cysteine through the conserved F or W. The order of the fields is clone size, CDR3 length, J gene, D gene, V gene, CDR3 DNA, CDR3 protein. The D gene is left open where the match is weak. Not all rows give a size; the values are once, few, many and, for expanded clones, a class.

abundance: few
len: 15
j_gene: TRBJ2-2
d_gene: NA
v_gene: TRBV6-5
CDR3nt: TGTGCCAGCAGTCCCTCACCCCGGGGGACCGGGGAGCTGTTTTTT
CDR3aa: CASSPSPRGTGELFF

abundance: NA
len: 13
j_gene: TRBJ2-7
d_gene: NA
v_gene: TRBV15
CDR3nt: TGTGCCACCAGCAGAGAGACTATCTACGAGCAGTACTTC
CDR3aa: CATSRETIYEQYF

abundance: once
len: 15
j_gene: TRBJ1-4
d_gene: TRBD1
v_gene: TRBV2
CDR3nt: TGTGCCAGCAGTCGACAGGGTACCTCTAATGAAAAACTGTTTTTT
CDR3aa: CASSRQGTSNEKLFF

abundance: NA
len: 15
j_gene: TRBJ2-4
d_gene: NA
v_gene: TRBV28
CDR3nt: TGTGCCAGCAGTACCTCTTCGAGAGCCAAAAACATTCAGTACTTC
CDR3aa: CASSTSSRAKNIQYF

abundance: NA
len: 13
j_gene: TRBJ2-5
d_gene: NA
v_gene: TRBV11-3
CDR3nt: TGTGCCAGCAGCTTGGGCCCGTTGAAGACCCAGTACTTC
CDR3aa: CASSLGPLKTQYF

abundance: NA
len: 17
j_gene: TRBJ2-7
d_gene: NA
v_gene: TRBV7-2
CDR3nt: TGTGCCAGCAGCTTAGCGAGGAGGTCAGGGGTTCTCTACGAGCAGTACTTC
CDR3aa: CASSLARRSGVLYEQYF

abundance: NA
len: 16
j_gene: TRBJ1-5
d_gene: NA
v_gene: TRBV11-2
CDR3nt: TGTGCCAGCAGCCCTGTACAGGGATCCTACAATCAGCCCCAGCATTTT
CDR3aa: CASSPVQGSYNQPQHF

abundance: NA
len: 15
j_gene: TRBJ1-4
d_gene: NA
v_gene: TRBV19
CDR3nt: TGTGCCAGTAGTACCCGGAGAGTGAATAATGAAAAACTGTTTTTT
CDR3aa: CASSTRRVNNEKLFF

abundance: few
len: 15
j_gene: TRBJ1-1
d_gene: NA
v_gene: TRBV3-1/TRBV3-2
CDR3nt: TGTGCCAGCAGCCAGGCGACAGTGAGGTTTACCGAAGCTTTCTTT
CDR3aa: CASSQATVRFTEAFF

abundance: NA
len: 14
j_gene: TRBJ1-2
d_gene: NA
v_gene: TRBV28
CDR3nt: TGTGCCAGCGGTAGCGGAGCCTCTAACTATGGCTACACCTTC
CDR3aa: CASGSGASNYGYTF

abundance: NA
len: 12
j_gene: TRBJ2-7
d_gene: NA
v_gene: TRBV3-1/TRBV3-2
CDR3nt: TGTGCCAGCAGCCACTCCGGGTCTAGACAGTACTTC
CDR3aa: CASSHSGSRQYF

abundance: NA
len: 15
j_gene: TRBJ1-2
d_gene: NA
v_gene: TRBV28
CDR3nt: TGTGCCAGCAGTTCGCTACCGACACGACGCTATGGCTACACCTTC
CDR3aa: CASSSLPTRRYGYTF

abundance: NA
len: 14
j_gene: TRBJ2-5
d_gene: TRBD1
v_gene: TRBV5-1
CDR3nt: TGCGCCAGCAGCTCCGGGACAGGGCGCGAGACCCAGTACTTC
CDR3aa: CASSSGTGRETQYF

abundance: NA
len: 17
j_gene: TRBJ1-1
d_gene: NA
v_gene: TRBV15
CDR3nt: TGTGCCACCAGCAGAGGGTTGATGCGCAGGTCGAACACTGAAGCTTTCTTT
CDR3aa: CATSRGLMRRSNTEAFF

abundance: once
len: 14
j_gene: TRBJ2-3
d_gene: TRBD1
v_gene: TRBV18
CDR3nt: TGTGCCAGCTCACCGGGACAGGGGAAGGATACGCAGTATTTT
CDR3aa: CASSPGQGKDTQYF

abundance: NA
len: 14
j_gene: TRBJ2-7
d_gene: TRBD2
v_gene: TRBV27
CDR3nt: TGTGCCAGCAGTGCGGGGGGCCGCCTTATTGAACAGTACTTC
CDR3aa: CASSAGGRLIEQYF

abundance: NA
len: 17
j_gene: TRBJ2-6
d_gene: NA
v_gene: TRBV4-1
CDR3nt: TGCGCCAGCAGCCAACCAGGGCGCCGCTCTGGGGCCAACGTCCTGACTTTC
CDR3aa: CASSQPGRRSGANVLTF

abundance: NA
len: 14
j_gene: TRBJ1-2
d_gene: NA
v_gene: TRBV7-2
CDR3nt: TGTGCCAGCAGCTTGTCCAGGACTAACTATGGCTACACCTTC
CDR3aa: CASSLSRTNYGYTF

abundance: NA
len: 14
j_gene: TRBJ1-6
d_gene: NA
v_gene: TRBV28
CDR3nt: TGTGCCAGCAGTTTAGCGGGGAGGGCTTCACCCCTCCACTTT
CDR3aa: CASSLAGRASPLHF

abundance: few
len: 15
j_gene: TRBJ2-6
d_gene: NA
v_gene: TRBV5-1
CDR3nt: TGCGCCAGCAGCTTGCCGGGTTCGGGGGCCAACGTCCTGACTTTC
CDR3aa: CASSLPGSGANVLTF

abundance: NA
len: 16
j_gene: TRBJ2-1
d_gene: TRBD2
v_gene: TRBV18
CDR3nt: TGTGCCAGCTCACCACCAAGCGGGGGACGAGGCAATGAGCAGTTCTTC
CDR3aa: CASSPPSGGRGNEQFF

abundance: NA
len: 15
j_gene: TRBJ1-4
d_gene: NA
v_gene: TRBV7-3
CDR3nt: TGTGCCAGCAGTCAAAACGGGGGTTTTAATGAAAAACTGTTTTTT
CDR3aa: CASSQNGGFNEKLFF

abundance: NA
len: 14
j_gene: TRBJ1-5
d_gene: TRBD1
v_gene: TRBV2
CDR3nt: TGTGCCAGCAGTGTACAGGGGGTCAATCAGCCCCAGCATTTT
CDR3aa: CASSVQGVNQPQHF

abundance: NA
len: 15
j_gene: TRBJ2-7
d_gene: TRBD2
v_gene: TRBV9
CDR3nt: TGTGCCAGCAGCGTAGAACTAGCGGGGACCTACGAGCAGTACTTC
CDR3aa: CASSVELAGTYEQYF

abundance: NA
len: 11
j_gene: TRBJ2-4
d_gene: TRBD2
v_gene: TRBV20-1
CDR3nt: TGCAGTGCTAGAGATCGGGAGGGAGAGTACTTC
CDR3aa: CSARDREGEYF